Each of the 27 T cell receptor beta chains below was sequenced from the same sample in a study of blood T cell repertoires in COVID-19. Libraries were prepared by immunoSEQ multiplex PCR; TCRdb keeps only in-frame clonotypes and omits some of them. The sample lists around 180,000 clones, 70% to 90% seen once, with 9.5% to 12% in the top ten. The specimen was peripheral blood. The source of these receptors is a human donor with active or convalescent COVID-19. The donor label of this sample is uncertain.

This rearrangement joins TRBV3-1 (or the pseudogene TRBV3-2) to TRBJ2-7; 9 nucleotides line up with TRBD2. This CDR3 has 14 amino acids. CDR1 LGHDT and CDR2 YNNKEL come from the germline V gene (reference sequence). V lost 1 base to trimming and J lost 4 bases; unmatched junction nucleotides: 2. Written as DNA, the CDR3 is TGTGCCAGCAGCCAAGTGGCGGGAGGGTACGAGCAGTACTTC. Translating it yields CASSQVAGGYEQYF.

This CDR3 reads CASSHRTSGRTLPNEQFF. Here the CDR3 DNA reads TGCGCCAGCAGCCACCGGACTAGCGGGAGAACCCTTCCCAATGAGCAGTTCTTC. The chain has TRBV4-1 and TRBJ2-1, with 13 bases fitting TRBD2. Germline CDR1 and CDR2: MGHRA and YSYEKL. The V and J ends lost 3 bases and 6 bases, in that order; junction bases with no gene match: 11. The CDR3 is made up of 18 amino acids.

This clone has a handful of counts. The J gene is TRBJ2-4, the V gene TRBV19, with 9 bases lining up with TRBD1. Germline CDR1 LNHDA, CDR2 SQIVND (reference sequence). The CDR3 runs 17 residues. V shed 4 bases and J 0 bases; nucleotides not matched to a gene: 7. CDR3 coding DNA: TGTGCCAGTAGTAGAGCACAGGGGGCGGGAGCCAAAAACATTCAGTACTTC. The encoded protein is CASSRAQGAGAKNIQYF.

This clone has more than one count but fewer than ten. The chain uses TRBV5-1 and TRBJ1-3; 7 nucleotides agree with TRBD1. Germline V gene lookup returns CDR1 SGHRS and CDR2 YFSETQ. V was pared by 2 bases and J by 8 bases, with 7 bases of the junction left unmatched. The CDR3 sequence is 14 residues long. CDR3 residues: CASSFEQGWDTIYF. CDR3 sequence (DNA): TGCGCCAGCAGCTTCGAACAGGGGTGGGACACCATATATTTT.

The J gene is TRBJ1-2, the V gene TRBV5-1; 7 nucleotides line up with TRBD1. Germline CDR1 and CDR2: SGHRS and YFSETQ. The CDR3 is 13 residues long. The ends lost 4 bases at V and 6 bases at J; junction bases unmatched: 6. The CDR3: CASSPGQTDGYTF. DNA for the CDR3: TGCGCCAGCAGCCCGGGACAGACGGATGGCTACACCTTC.

The chain combines TRBV7-3 with TRBJ2-3, with TRBD2 matching 11 bases. Germline V CDR1 and CDR2: SGHTA, FQGTGA. J was trimmed by 5 bases and V by 2 bases; bases with no gene match: 9. The CDR3 runs 17 residues. CDR3 sequence: CASSLSLSGGARDTQYF. The CDR3 nucleotides are TGTGCCAGCAGCTTATCCCTTAGCGGGGGGGCCAGAGATACGCAGTATTTT.

The chain combines TRBV30 with TRBJ2-5, with 8 nucleotides matching TRBD1. The CDR3 sequence is 14 residues long. Germline-derived CDR1 and CDR2 are GTSNPN and SVGIG (reference sequence). Losses at the gene ends were 5 bases for V and 4 bases for J; bases not matched to a gene: 9. CDR3 bases: TGTGCCTGGGGAATTCAGGGGGCGGGAGAGACCCAGTACTTC. Amino acid sequence: CAWGIQGAGETQYF.

The chain carries TRBV18 and TRBJ1-2, with 10 bases fitting TRBD1. Germline-derived CDR1 and CDR2 are KGHSH and LQKENI. With V trimmed by 3 bases and J by 6 bases, 7 bases remained unmatched. The CDR3 runs to 15 residues. The CDR3: CASSPRQGAVDGYTF. CDR3 nucleotide sequence: TGTGCCAGCTCACCGAGACAGGGGGCTGTCGATGGCTACACCTTC. Looking up the rest from reference TRBV18 and TRBJ1-2 gives the full variable domain: NAGVMQNPRHLVRRRGQEARLRCSPMKGHSHVYWYRQLPEEGLKFMVYLQKENIIDESGMPKERFSAEFPKEGPSILRIQQVVRGDSAAYFCASSPRQGAVDGYTFGSGTRLTVV.

This clone was counted only a few times. The gene calls are TRBV7-9 and TRBJ2-3; possibly TRBD1 for D (6 bases). The germline CDR1 and CDR2 sequences are SEHNR and FQNEAQ (reference sequence). V was cut by 5 bases and J by 0 bases, with 12 bases left in between. This CDR3 contains 15 residues. The CDR3 coding sequence is TGTGCCAGCAGCCCCCAGGGGCAGAGCACAGATACGCAGTATTTT. This gives the protein CASSPQGQSTDTQYF.

This chain uses TRBV20-1 with TRBJ1-2; possibly TRBD1 for D (6 bases). V lost 3 bases, J lost 8 bases, and 13 bases lay in between. Germline V gives CDR1 DFQATT, CDR2 SNEGSKA (reference sequence). This CDR3 has 12 residues. CDR3 DNA sequence: TGCAGTGCTAGTTGGCCCACAGGGGGCTACACCTTC. The encoded protein is CSASWPTGGYTF.

This clone came up once. CDR3 protein: CASSLGVLYGYTF. The DNA of the CDR3 is TGTGCCAGCAGCCTCGGGGTTCTCTATGGCTACACCTTC. The chain has TRBV5-5 and TRBJ1-2; D uncertain. CDR1 is SGHKS, CDR2 YYEKEE, per germline (reference sequence). Deletions cut 4 bases from V and 4 bases from J, with 11 bases between. The CDR3 has 13 amino acids.

The gene calls are TRBV19 and TRBJ2-1; 8 positions match TRBD1. J lost 5 bases, V lost 2 bases, and 8 bases had no gene match. This CDR3 contains 16 residues. CDR1 and CDR2 from the germline V gene are LNHDA and SQIVND (reference sequence). The CDR3 bases are TGTGCCAGTAGTATACGCAGGGGGCGGGTAAACAATGAGCAGTTCTTC. This translates into CASSIRRGRVNNEQFF. The full variable domain, its missing parts supplied by reference TRBV19 and TRBJ2-1, is DGGITQSPKYLFRKEGQNVTLSCEQNLNHDAMYWYRQDPGQGLRLIYYSQIVNDFQKGDIAEGYSVSREKKESFPLTVTSAQKNPTAFYLCASSIRRGRVNNEQFFGPGTRLTVL.

This clone appeared a few times. This chain connects TRBV7-6 to TRBJ1-5; maybe TRBD1 (6 bases). V was cut by 5 bases and J by 0 bases, with 14 bases left in between. Germline CDR1 reads SGHVS; CDR2 reads FNYEAQ. CDR3 length equals 16 residues. The DNA for the CDR3 is TGTGCCAGCAGCCCTGCTGGGGGCAATAGCAATCAGCCCCAGCATTTT. It encodes CASSPAGGNSNQPQHF.

The chain links TRBV28 to TRBJ2-1, with D unresolved. This CDR3 region has 15 residues. Trimming stripped 5 bases from V and 0 bases from J, with 11 bases between. From germline, CDR1 is MDHEN and CDR2 SYDVKM. CDR3 coding DNA: TGTGCCAGCAGTCCGATGGCCCGCTCCTACAATGAGCAGTTCTTC. Its protein is CASSPMARSYNEQFF.

This clone was counted between two and nine times. DNA of the CDR3: TGTGCCAGCAGCTTAGCCGACAGGGGCCCGTTCTCCTTTGGCTACACCTTC. Translating it yields CASSLADRGPFSFGYTF. The gene calls are TRBV7-9 and TRBJ1-2; TRBD1 aligns across 8 bases. The CDR3 has 17 amino acids. CDR1 is SEHNR, CDR2 FQNEAQ, per germline (reference sequence). V gave up 0 bases and J gave up 7 bases; unmatched junction bases: 13.

CDR3 bases: TGTGCCAGCCGACTTAACTACGAGCAGTACTTC. Translating gives CASRLNYEQYF. The chain is built from TRBV6-4 and TRBJ2-7, with D unresolved. Trimming pared 8 bases from V and 3 bases from J, leaving 8 bases between. Per the germline V gene, CDR1 is MRHNA and CDR2 is SNTAGT. This CDR3 has 11 amino acids.

The rearrangement links TRBV11-1 to TRBJ1-5; TRBD1 matches at 8 bases. Per the germline V gene, CDR1 is SGHAT and CDR2 is FQDESV (reference sequence). The CDR3 totals 14 residues. The V and J ends lost 5 bases and 1 base, in that order; junction bases with no gene match: 1. CDR3 sequence: CASSRTGSNQPQHF. The CDR3, as DNA: TGTGCCAGCAGCCGGACAGGGAGCAATCAGCCCCAGCATTTT.

The chain combines TRBV9 with TRBJ1-4; 7 bases are shared with TRBD1. V lost 2 bases and J lost 2; bases outside the gene matches: 0. Germline V gene sequence: CDR1 SGDLS, CDR2 YYNGEE. The CDR3 covers 14 residues. As DNA, the CDR3 is TGTGCCAGCAGCGTGACAGGGACTAATGAAAAACTGTTTTTT. Translation: CASSVTGTNEKLFF.

Here the CDR3 reads CASGVLAQGPANTGELFF. In DNA, the CDR3 is TGTGCTAGTGGTGTCCTCGCCCAGGGGCCCGCGAACACCGGGGAGCTGTTTTTT. The gene calls are TRBV12-5 and TRBJ2-2, with D perhaps TRBD1 (6 bases). V lost 5 bases and J 0 bases, leaving 19 bases between the germline ends. In germline, CDR1 is LGHNT, CDR2 FRNRAP. The CDR3 loop spans 18 amino acids.

The rearrangement uses TRBV20-1 and TRBJ2-5, with D uncertain. The germline V gene encodes CDR1 DFQATT and CDR2 SNEGSKA (reference sequence). The CDR3 runs to 13 residues. Trimming took off 3 bases at V and 5 bases at J, with 13 bases between the two ends. CDR3 nucleotide sequence: TGCAGTGCTAGTAGCTCTCCGGTGGAGACCCAGTACTTC. It encodes CSASSSPVETQYF.

The chain couples TRBV12-3 or TRBV12-4 to TRBJ2-1, with TRBD2 matching 7 bases. Trimming removed 6 bases from V and 7 bases from J; junction bases left unmatched: 6. The CDR3 is made up of 13 amino acids. CDR3 coding DNA: TGTGCCAGCAGGGTCAGCGGGGCTAATGAGCAGTTCTTC. Residues: CASRVSGANEQFF.

V gene TRBV2 combines with J gene TRBJ2-3; weak D call: TRBD1 (5 bases). V was shortened by 4 bases and J by 6 bases, with 17 bases between the two germline ends. This CDR3 contains 15 residues. Germline values: CDR1 SNHLY, CDR2 FYNNEI. The CDR3, as DNA: TGTGCCAGCAGTGTTGACAGCGCCTCAGGGGATACGCAGTATTTT. Its protein is CASSVDSASGDTQYF. Variable domain in full (rest from reference TRBV2 and TRBJ2-3): EPEVTQTPSHQVTQMGQEVILRCVPISNHLYFYWYRQILGQKVEFLVSFYNNEISEKSEIFDDQFSVERPDGSNFTLKIRSTKLEDSAMYFCASSVDSASGDTQYFGPGTRLTVL.

V and J are TRBV18 and TRBJ2-1; 8 bases are shared with TRBD2. V was pared by 2 bases and J by 6 bases, with 6 bases of the junction left unmatched. The V gene's germline CDR1 is KGHSH and CDR2 LQKENI. The CDR3 has 15 residues. Here the CDR3 reads CASSPTSGRVNEQFF. CDR3 nucleotides: TGTGCCAGCTCACCAACGAGCGGGAGAGTCAATGAGCAGTTCTTC.

The chain combines TRBV7-6 with TRBJ2-7; TRBD2 matches at 12 bases. Looked up from germline, CDR1 is SGHVS and CDR2 is FNYEAQ. This CDR3 comprises 18 residues. With V trimmed by 2 bases and J by 12 bases, 20 bases remained unmatched. CDR3 sequence reads: CASSLYEPSGRASVLTYF. The CDR3 DNA reads as TGTGCCAGCAGCTTATATGAGCCTAGCGGGAGGGCCTCCGTCTTGACGTACTTC.

This clone was seen just once. The rearrangement uses TRBV18 and TRBJ1-1; 11 bases agree with TRBD1. Germline lookup yields CDR1 KGHSH and CDR2 LQKENI. This CDR3 spans 13 amino acids. V trimming: 4 bases; J trimming: 10 bases; junction bases outside the gene matches: 5. The chain's CDR3 is CASSQGQGVAAFF. The CDR3 bases are TGTGCCAGCTCACAGGGACAGGGGGTAGCAGCTTTCTTT.

CDR3 coding DNA: TGTGCCAGCAGCTTCAGAGGGGGCGAGTCAGATACGCAGTATTTT. This encodes CASSFRGGESDTQYF. This chain connects TRBV7-9 to TRBJ2-3, with TRBD1 matching 7 bases. The ends lost 3 bases at V and 4 bases at J; junction bases unmatched: 7. Germline CDR1 SEHNR, CDR2 FQNEAQ (reference sequence). CDR3 length: 15 residues.

This sequence joins TRBV7-2 and TRBJ2-7; 11 nucleotides match TRBD2. J lost 1 base, V lost 3 bases, and 2 bases had no gene match. CDR3 length: 15 amino acids. Germline V lookup: CDR1 SGHTA, CDR2 FQGNSA. The CDR3 DNA sequence: TGTGCCAGCAGCTTCCGGACTAGCGGGTCCTACGAGCAGTACTTC. It is translated as CASSFRTSGSYEQYF.